This TCR beta chain appears in the sequencing data of a study of response to subunit inactivated influenza vaccine (dated by TCRdb to the late 2010s). Describing the broader study: Deep quantitative profiling of the T cell receptor repertoire was used in the study to follow responses to a trivalent subunit inactivated influenza vaccine. Results the study describes overall, beyond this receptor: The authors proposed that each seasonal influenza vaccination may bring in only a limited number of new T cells.

The table lists this clonotype with a few counts. Its antigen remains unidentified. Base qualities are missing; no much larger clone stands one base away. Receptors were amplified or captured by RT-PCR. This sample was sequenced with an Illumina HiSeq 2500. TCRdb passed the public sequencing reads through fastp at Q25 and MiXCR, retaining productive beta sequences. Each record represents a unique CDR3 protein, reported with the most common genes and DNA among its rows. Within this sample are about 500,000 distinct CDR3 sequences, with about 15% of them counted one time only. The ten top clones hold roughly 3.1% of the sample. The junction carries 8 bases between V and J, which are trimmed by 0 bases and 8 bases respectively. The CDR3 covers 13 residues, taking in both the cysteine and the phenylalanine. Solely the CDR3 DNA is kept, with 39 bases framed from the first base. As encoded in the germline V gene, CDR1 is SGHAT while CDR2 is FQNNGV.

The receptor was derived from a man between 50 and 75 years old who received an inactivated influenza vaccine. Donor details come from another sample of the same person, matched by shared clones. Recombination linked TRBV11-2 to TRBJ2-1; no D gene can be assigned with confidence. Sequencing used CD4+ T cells sorted from PBMCs, obtained about 24 months after vaccination. The DNA sequence is TGTGCCAGCAGCTTAGAGAGTACCTATGAGCAGTTCTTC. It codes for CASSLESTYEQFF. Reference TRBV11-2 and TRBJ2-1 genes cover what lies past the CDR3, so the full variable domain is EAGVAQSPRYKIIEKRQSVAFWCNPISGHATLYWYQQILGQGPKLLIQFQNNGVVDDSQLPKDRFSAERLKGVDSTLKIQPAKLEDSAVYLCASSLESTYEQFFGPGTRLTVL.